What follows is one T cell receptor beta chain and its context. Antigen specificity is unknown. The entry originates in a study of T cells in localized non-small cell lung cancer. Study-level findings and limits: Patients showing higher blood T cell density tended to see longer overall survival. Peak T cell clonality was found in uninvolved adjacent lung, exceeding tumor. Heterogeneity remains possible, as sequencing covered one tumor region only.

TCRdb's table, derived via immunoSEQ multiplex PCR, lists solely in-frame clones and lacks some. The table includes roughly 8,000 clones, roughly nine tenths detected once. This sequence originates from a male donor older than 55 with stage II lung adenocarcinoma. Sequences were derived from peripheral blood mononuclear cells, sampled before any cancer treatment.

The DNA for the CDR3 is TGTGCCAGTAGCAGGACAGGGGGCAATGAAAAACTGTTTTTT. Translation gives CASSRTGGNEKLFF. V usage is TRBV19 and J usage is TRBJ1-4, with TRBD1 matching 11 bases. There are 14 residues in the CDR3. Germline V gene data show CDR1 as LNHDA and CDR2 as SQIVND (reference sequence). The V and J ends lost 6 bases and 5 bases, in that order; junction bases with no gene match: 2.